This is a list of T cell receptor beta chains from one sample in a study of cytomegalovirus exposure and HLA in healthy donors. Using immunoSEQ multiplex PCR, the repertoire was profiled, and TCRdb retains in-frame clones only, with some absent. The sample includes around 260,000 clones, 75% to 85% of them seen just once. Sequenced material: PBMCs. Receptors were obtained from a girl aged 2 to 10 in good health and CMV-seronegative. Each CDR3 is given with its conserved first and last residue. The order of the fields is clone size, D gene, J gene, V gene, CDR3 DNA, CDR3 protein. D genes are given only for firm matches. Clone size appears in some rows only: once, few, many, or a class for an expanded clone.

>few|TRBD1|TRBJ2-1|TRBV28
TGTGCCAGCAGCCCCACAGGGGCAGGGAATGAGCAGTTCTTC
CASSPTGAGNEQFF
>NA|NA|TRBJ2-1|TRBV7-9
TGTGCTACGAGGGCTAGCTTTCCCGATGAGCAGTTCTTC
CATRASFPDEQFF
>NA|NA|TRBJ2-7|TRBV11-2
TGTGCCAGCAGCTTACCCGGGACTGCCACACGCCGGCAGTACTTC
CASSLPGTATRRQYF
>NA|TRBD1|TRBJ1-3|TRBV9
TGTGCCAGCAGTGCGACCCGGGACAGCTCTGGAAACACCATATATTTT
CASSATRDSSGNTIYF
>NA|NA|TRBJ2-3|TRBV1
NA
CTSSLWGGGNGTDTQYF
>few|TRBD1|TRBJ1-3|TRBV2
TGTGCCAGCAGCGGCCGGGGCGGGACAGGGAGTATCGCTGGAAACACCATATATTTT
CASSGRGGTGSIAGNTIYF
>few|TRBD1|TRBJ1-4|TRBV6-5
TGTGCCAGCAGCCTCACAGGGGATGCGGGAAAACTGTTTTTT
CASSLTGDAGKLFF
>NA|NA|TRBJ1-5|TRBV6-6
TGTGCCAGCAGCCACACCCCAGGGCTCCAGCCCCAGCATTTT
CASSHTPGLQPQHF
>NA|NA|TRBJ1-1|TRBV6-1
TGTGCCAGCAGTGATGGCAGGCCGAACACTGAAGCTTTCTTT
CASSDGRPNTEAFF
>NA|NA|TRBJ2-7|TRBV4-1
TGCGCCAGCAGCCAACTTATAACTAGGGGGAGCTACTCCGAGCAGTACTTC
CASSQLITRGSYSEQYF
>NA|TRBD1|TRBJ1-1|TRBV18
TGTGCCAGCTCACCCGGGACAGTTAGGACTGAAGCTTTCTTT
CASSPGTVRTEAFF
>NA|TRBD2|TRBJ2-2|TRBV9
TGTGCCAGCAGCGCCCGGGGACTAGGGACCGGGGAGCTGTTTTTT
CASSARGLGTGELFF
>few|NA|TRBJ1-3|TRBV7-9
TGTGCCAGCAGCATTTCGGCAGGGAGAAACACCATATATTTT
CASSISAGRNTIYF
>NA|NA|TRBJ1-5|TRBV4-1
TGCGCCAGCAGCCAAGAATGGCCTAGCAATCAGCCCCAGCATTTT
CASSQEWPSNQPQHF
>once|NA|TRBJ1-1|TRBV27
TGTGCCAGCAGTTTTCGGTTTCTCACTGAAGCTTTCTTT
CASSFRFLTEAFF
>NA|NA|TRBJ1-1|TRBV2
TGTGCCAGCAGTGATGGGCCGTTCACTGAAGCTTTCTTT
CASSDGPFTEAFF
>NA|TRBD2|TRBJ2-1|TRBV28
TGTGCCAGCAGTTGGGCCACTAGGCGGGGGGGTCGGAGCTCCTACAATGAGCAGTTCTTC
CASSWATRRGGRSSYNEQFF
>NA|TRBD2|TRBJ2-2|TRBV30
TGTGCCGGTAGCGGGGCTAACACCGGGGAGCTGTTTTTT
CAGSGANTGELFF
>NA|NA|TRBJ2-1|TRBV28
TGTGCCACCCAGTGGGGCGGATTTAACAATGAGCAGTTCTTC
CATQWGGFNNEQFF
>NA|NA|TRBJ2-7|TRBV2
TGTGCCAGCATAGAGGACAGCTCCTACGAGCAGTACTTC
CASIEDSSYEQYF
>NA|NA|TRBJ2-1|TRBV19
TGTGCCAGTAACCCGTCAGGGTTCTACAATGAGCAGTTCTTC
CASNPSGFYNEQFF
>NA|TRBD1|TRBJ2-1|TRBV14
TGTGCCAGCAGCAGGGACAGATTCAGCTCCTACAATGAGCAGTTCTTC
CASSRDRFSSYNEQFF
>NA|NA|TRBJ1-2|TRBV27
TGTGCCAGCACCACCTGGGGGACTGGCTATGGCTACACCTTC
CASTTWGTGYGYTF
>NA|NA|TRBJ1-1|TRBV5-5
TGTGCCAGCAGTTGGATCTCGAGGGACACTGAAGCTTTCTTT
CASSWISRDTEAFF
>NA|TRBD1|TRBJ2-3|TRBV6-5
TGTGCCAGCACTAATACAGGGGGCGTGGGGGATACGCAGTATTTT
CASTNTGGVGDTQYF
>NA|NA|TRBJ1-1|TRBV29-1
TGCAGCGTTATCCCCGGGCAGGGGAACACTGAAGCTTTCTTT
CSVIPGQGNTEAFF
>few|NA|TRBJ1-1|TRBV28
TGTGCCAGCAGTCACAAACAGGGTATCGCGTCTGAAGCTTTCTTT
CASSHKQGIASEAFF
>NA|NA|TRBJ2-3|TRBV5-1
TGCGCCAGCAGCTTGGCCCCGGGACACCTGAGGTATACGCAGTATTTT
CASSLAPGHLRYTQYF
>NA|TRBD2|TRBJ2-3|TRBV19
TGTGCCAGTAGTATAGATCCAGCGGGGGTAACAGATACGCAGTATTTT
CASSIDPAGVTDTQYF
>NA|NA|TRBJ2-7|TRBV27
TGTGCCAGCAGTTCAAGATACGGGCAGTACTTC
CASSSRYGQYF
>NA|TRBD2|TRBJ2-4|TRBV28
TGTGCCAGCAGTTTACCCAGCGGGAGGGCCGGATTTAAAAACATTCAGTACTTC
CASSLPSGRAGFKNIQYF
>once|NA|TRBJ1-2|TRBV27
TGTGCCAGCAGTTTGGGGGGGCTGGATGGCTACACCTTC
CASSLGGLDGYTF
>few|TRBD1|TRBJ1-2|TRBV9
TGTGCCAGCAGCATCGGGACAGACGCAGCCTATGGCTACACCTTC
CASSIGTDAAYGYTF
>NA|NA|TRBJ2-3|TRBV28
TGTGCCAGCAGTTTACAGTTGTCAGGGCTGACAGATACGCAGTATTTT
CASSLQLSGLTDTQYF
>once|TRBD1|TRBJ2-7|TRBV27
TGTGCCAGCAGTTGGGGTAAGGGGACAGGGATATCCTACGAGCAGTACTTC
CASSWGKGTGISYEQYF
>few|TRBD1|TRBJ2-3|TRBV30
TGTGCCTGGATGAAAGGGGGCGCCGACACAGATACGCAGTATTTT
CAWMKGGADTDTQYF
>NA|NA|TRBJ2-2|TRBV7-9
TGTGCCAGCAGCCCGGACACCGGGGAGCTGTTTTTT
CASSPDTGELFF
>NA|NA|TRBJ1-6|TRBV9
TGTGCCAGCAGCGTAGCAGGGCTTAATAATTCACCCCTCCACTTT
CASSVAGLNNSPLHF
>NA|TRBD1|TRBJ2-7|TRBV10-3
TGTGCCATCAGTGATCCCGGACAGGCCTTACCCTACGAGCAGTACTTC
CAISDPGQALPYEQYF
>NA|TRBD2|TRBJ2-1|TRBV5-1
TGCGCCAGCAGCTTGGCCCCTAGCGGGGGGGCCTACAATGAGCAGTTCTTC
CASSLAPSGGAYNEQFF
>few|TRBD2|TRBJ2-3|TRBV6-5
TGTGCCAGCAGCAAAAGCGGGGGGAGCACAGATACGCAGTATTTT
CASSKSGGSTDTQYF
>few|TRBD1|TRBJ2-7|TRBV27
TGTGCCAGCAGTCCGGACAGGGGGCTCTCTCGGAGCTCCTACGAGCAGTACTTC
CASSPDRGLSRSSYEQYF
>NA|TRBD1|TRBJ2-7|TRBV29-1
TGCAGCGTAAACAGGGGGTACGACGAGCAGTACTTC
CSVNRGYDEQYF
>once|TRBD1|TRBJ2-7|TRBV18
TGTGCCAGCTCAGACCCGGGACAGTCCTACGAGCAGTACTTC
CASSDPGQSYEQYF
>few|NA|TRBJ2-7|TRBV5-1
TGCGCCAGCAGCCGCCTAGCAGACTACGAGCAGTACTTC
CASSRLADYEQYF
>NA|NA|TRBJ1-2|TRBV28
TGTGCCAGCAGTTTAACCCCCGCGGTAGGCGGAGACTATGGCTACACCTTC
CASSLTPAVGGDYGYTF
>once|NA|TRBJ2-3|TRBV5-4
TGTGCCAGCAGCTCACTAAAATCAGGCACAGATACGCAGTATTTT
CASSSLKSGTDTQYF
>once|NA|TRBJ2-1|TRBV7-9
TGTGCCAGCAGCTATAGCATAGGGGGCTACAATGAGCAGTTCTTC
CASSYSIGGYNEQFF
>NA|NA|TRBJ1-1|TRBV4-1
TGCGCCAGCAGCTCAAGGGGGGGCGCCGGCACTGAAGCTTTCTTT
CASSSRGGAGTEAFF
>NA|TRBD1|TRBJ1-2|TRBV28
TGTGCCAGCAGTCTCTTCGGACAGGGGAGCTATGGCTACACCTTC
CASSLFGQGSYGYTF
>NA|NA|TRBJ1-4|TRBV7-9
TGTGCCAGCAGCCTGGGAGGACTCCCAAGGGAAAAACTGTTTTTT
CASSLGGLPREKLFF
>NA|NA|TRBJ2-7|TRBV5-1
TGCGCCAGCAGCCTCGGGACCTACGAGCAGTACTTC
CASSLGTYEQYF